This T cell receptor (beta chain) emerged from a study of shared clonotypes between healthy human individuals. Assay: immunoSEQ multiplex PCR; the TCRdb copy retains only in-frame clones and omits some. The sample includes over 2 million clones, around 92% of them seen just once. As to this clone: Its antigen is unidentified.

The study's findings and limits: Sampling included only blood; tissue repertoires likely differ. Represented diversity, genetic and exposure-history alike, was limited by few donors. In the sorted subsets, rarefaction showed sequencing was incomplete despite large depth.

Germline CDR1 and CDR2: SGHRS and YFSETQ. This CDR3 contains 16 residues. J was trimmed by 4 bases and V by 4 bases; bases with no gene match: 6. This receptor was identified in a man in his late teens or twenties in good health. Some clones in this sample may be carry-over from other donors' samples. Sequenced sample: naive CD4+ T cells from PBMCs. The subset was: CD45RA+ positively selected. The V call is TRBV5-1, the J call TRBJ2-2, with 11 bases fitting TRBD2. The CDR3 DNA sequence: TGCGCCAGCAGCCGTAATAGCGGGAGGGGCACCGGGGAGCTGTTTTTT. Translating it yields CASSRNSGRGTGELFF.